Following are 10 T cell receptor beta chains from one sample sequenced in a study of blood T cells in healthy people across ages. Using a J-beta primer mix together with a sample-barcoded 5' primer, a second PCR was run for about 6 to 12 cycles. TCRdb analysed the 5' RACE reads with MiXCR anew, one entry per CDR3 protein. The data contain about 1.4 million distinct CDR3 sequences, roughly 64% of them singletons. The sample consisted of blood. These receptors all stem from a man between 18 and 29 years old in good health.

In the case of this clonotype: The junction differs from germline at one of its ends, possibly a read error. The chain couples TRBV6-5 to TRBJ2-3; TRBD1 might be the D (5 bases). The CDR3 sequence is 14 residues long. The V gene's germline CDR1 is MNHEY and CDR2 SVGAGI. CDR3 protein: CASSPPRVLDMQYF. The CDR3 DNA reads TGTGCCAGCAGCCCCCCCAGGGTCTTAGATATGCAGTATTTT.

The chain couples TRBV15 to TRBJ2-2; D remains unclear. The CDR3 sequence is 13 residues long. V gave up 2 bases and J gave up 6 bases, with 7 bases separating them. Looked up from germline, CDR1 is LNHNV and CDR2 is YYDKDF (reference sequence). The DNA for the CDR3 is TGTGCCACCAGCAGACTAGGGCCCGGGGAGCTGTTTTTT. Translated: CATSRLGPGELFF.

The chain recombines TRBV20-1 with TRBJ2-3; D not certain. This CDR3 is 13 amino acids long. Trimming removed 6 bases from V and 1 base from J, with 11 bases in between. Germline CDR1 is DFQATT and CDR2 is SNEGSKA (reference sequence). CDR3: CSAGSPRTDTQYF. The CDR3 nucleotides read TGCAGTGCCGGGTCCCCTCGCACAGATACGCAGTATTTT.

The CDR3 coding sequence is TGTGCCAGCAGCAACCTAGCGGGAGTTGGCAATGAGCAGTTCTTC. Protein: CASSNLAGVGNEQFF. The rearrangement joins TRBV4-2 to TRBJ2-1, with TRBD2 matching over 10 bases. CDR3 size: 15 residues. J gave up 6 bases and V 5 bases, and 7 bases lay outside the gene matches. Looked up from germline, CDR1 is LGHNA and CDR2 is YNFKEQ.

The chain has TRBV11-2 and TRBJ1-1; D is unclear. V lost 5 bases and J lost 6, with 19 bases in between. The CDR3 spans 15 residues. The germline CDR1 and CDR2 sequences are SGHAT and FQNNGV. In nucleotides, the CDR3 is TGTGCCAGCAGCCAAGCGGGCCATACTGACGCTGAAGCTTTCTTT. Protein: CASSQAGHTDAEAFF.

The rearrangement joins TRBV5-5 to TRBJ2-4; TRBD1 matches 9 bases. CDR1 is SGHKS, CDR2 YYEKEE, per germline (reference sequence). CDR3 size: 20 residues. After removal of 2 bases from V and 0 bases from J, the junction contained 15 bases not matched to a gene. CDR3 protein: CASSFLPPGQGTLAKNIQYF. As DNA, the CDR3 is TGTGCCAGCAGCTTCCTTCCCCCGGGACAGGGTACATTAGCCAAAAACATTCAGTACTTC.

The rearrangement joins TRBV28 to TRBJ2-6; D not certain. Trimming stripped 6 bases from V and 4 bases from J, with 10 bases between. Looked up from germline, CDR1 is MDHEN and CDR2 is SYDVKM. This CDR3 is 14 amino acids long. The CDR3 coding sequence is TGTGCCAGCAGCCGGCCGGAGGGGGCCAACGTCCTGACTTTC. As protein: CASSRPEGANVLTF.

The rearrangement links TRBV20-1 to TRBJ1-5, with 7 positions matching TRBD1. CDR1 and CDR2 from the germline V gene are DFQATT and SNEGSKA (reference sequence). The V gene end was trimmed by 3 bases and the J gene end by 4 bases; junction bases not matched to a gene: 6. The CDR3 length is 14 residues. The CDR3 DNA is TGCAGTGCTAGCGGAGGGGGCGGTAATCAGCCCCAGCATTTT. It is translated as CSASGGGGNQPQHF.

V usage is TRBV5-6 and J usage is TRBJ2-6; tentative D call: TRBD1 (6 bases). CDR1 and CDR2 (germline): SGHDT, YYEEEE. The CDR3 extends over 17 amino acids. Trimming shortened V by 4 bases and J by 0 bases, and 14 bases separated the two germline ends. The DNA of the CDR3 is TGTGCCAGCAGCACGGCTAGGGGGATCTCTGGGGCCAACGTCCTGACTTTC. It yields the protein CASSTARGISGANVLTF.

V is TRBV12-3 or TRBV12-4 and J is TRBJ1-2; unclear D gene. V lost 1 base and J 10 bases, leaving 10 bases between the germline ends. This CDR3 has 12 residues. In DNA, the CDR3 is TGTGCCAGCAGTTTAGGGGCGCGCGCCTACACCTTC. This gives the protein CASSLGARAYTF.